This T cell receptor (beta chain) was identified during a study of shared clonotypes between healthy human individuals. Notes on the study in general: Across four donors, naive CD4 shared roughly 5.1%, naive CD8 approximately 3.5%, memory CD4 about 2.5%, memory CD8 0.4% to 0.5%. Researchers sampled only blood; tissue repertoires likely differ.

Of note for this clone: What it binds is unknown.

A roughly 220 ng quantity of DNA, about 30,000 T cell genomes, went into the sorted-subset replicate PCRs. Assay used: immunoSEQ multiplex PCR; TCRdb lists only in-frame clones, some missing. This table has about 1.5 million clones, 95% to 99% appearing once. J lost 9 bases, V lost 5 bases, and 10 bases had no gene match. The CDR3 consists of 14 residues. Germline V gene sequence: CDR1 MNHEY, CDR2 SMNVEV (reference sequence). CD4+ cells yielded CD45RA+ naive and CD45RA-negative memory subsets. The sequencing input was naive CD4+ T cells sorted from blood. Subset: CD45RA+ positively selected. This clonotype was sampled from a young man in good health. The chain has TRBV27 and TRBJ2-1, with 7 bases lining up with TRBD2. The CDR3 region has the DNA TGTGCCAGCAGTCCCTATAGGGAGGGCGGTGAGCAGTTCTTC. It specifies CASSPYREGGEQFF.